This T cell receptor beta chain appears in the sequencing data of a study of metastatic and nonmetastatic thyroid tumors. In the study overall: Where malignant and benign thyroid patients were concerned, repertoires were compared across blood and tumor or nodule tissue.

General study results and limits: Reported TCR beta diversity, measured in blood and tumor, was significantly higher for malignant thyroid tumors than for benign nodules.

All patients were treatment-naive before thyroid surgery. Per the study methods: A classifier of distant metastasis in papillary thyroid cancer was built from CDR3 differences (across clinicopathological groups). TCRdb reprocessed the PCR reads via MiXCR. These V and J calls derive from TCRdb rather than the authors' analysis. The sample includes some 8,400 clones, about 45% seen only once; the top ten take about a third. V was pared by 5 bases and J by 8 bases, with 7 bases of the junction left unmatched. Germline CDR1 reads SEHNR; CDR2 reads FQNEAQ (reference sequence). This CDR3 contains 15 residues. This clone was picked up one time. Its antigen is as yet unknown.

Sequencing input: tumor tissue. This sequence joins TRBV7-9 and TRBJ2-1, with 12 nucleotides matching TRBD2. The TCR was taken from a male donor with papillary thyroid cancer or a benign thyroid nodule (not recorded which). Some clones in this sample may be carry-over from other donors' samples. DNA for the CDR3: TGTGCCAGCAGCAGAGGACTAGCGGGACAGGATGAGCAGTTCTTC. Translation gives CASSRGLAGQDEQFF. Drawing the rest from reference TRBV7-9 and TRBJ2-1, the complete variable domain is DTGVSQNPRHKITKRGQNVTFRCDPISEHNRLYWYRQTLGQGPEFLTYFQNEAQLEKSRLLSDRFSAERPKGSFSTLEIQRTEQGDSAMYLCASSRGLAGQDEQFFGPGTRLTVL.